Each of the 19 T cell receptor beta chains below was sequenced from the same sample in a study of T-cell reconstitution after alpha-beta-depleted transplantation in children. A library of TCRbeta sequences, prepared with unique molecular identifiers, was generated. TCRdb fed the PCR reads into MiXCR, producing one record per CDR3 protein. The table has hundreds of thousands of distinct CDR3 sequences, 10% to 15% seen once. The material sequenced was PBMCs, mostly from graft donor cells, taken 360 days after TCRalphabeta/CD19-depleted stem cell transplant. Receptor source: a male patient aged 10 to 17 who had a stem cell transplant for acute myeloid leukemia, so the T cells may come from the graft donor.

The chain combines TRBV20-1 with TRBJ2-3; D is uncertain. Trimming removed 0 bases from V and 0 bases from J, with 13 bases in between. The germline gives CDR1 DFQATT, CDR2 SNEGSKA (reference sequence). The CDR3 is 16 amino acids. This CDR3 is CSARDRWYPSTDTQYF. As DNA, the CDR3 is TGCAGTGCTAGAGATCGATGGTACCCTAGCACAGATACGCAGTATTTT.

This chain connects TRBV20-1 to TRBJ2-7, with a weak D call TRBD2 (7 bases). The CDR3 covers 14 residues. CDR1 DFQATT and CDR2 SNEGSKA come from the germline V gene (reference sequence). Trimming took off 3 bases at V and 3 bases at J, with 15 bases between the two ends. The CDR3 loop is CSASRGAGLYEQYF. Written as DNA, the CDR3 is TGCAGTGCTAGTCGGGGGGCGGGTCTCTACGAGCAGTACTTC.

In its sample, this clonotype was seen many times. The chain has TRBV5-1 and TRBJ1-1; 8 bases fit TRBD1. The CDR3 covers 13 residues. Germline assignment: CDR1 SGHRS and CDR2 YFSETQ. The V gene end was trimmed by 4 bases and the J gene end by 5 bases; junction bases not matched to a gene: 4. The CDR3 region is CASSGQGKTEAFF. CDR3 sequence (DNA): TGCGCCAGCAGCGGACAGGGCAAGACTGAAGCTTTCTTT.

This clonotype was seen repeatedly, ten times or more. CDR3 loop: CSVYRGGSYNEQFF. The CDR3 bases are TGCAGCGTCTACCGGGGGGGCTCCTACAATGAGCAGTTCTTC. The chain couples TRBV29-1 to TRBJ2-1; 8 nucleotides agree with TRBD2. The CDR3 contains 14 residues. Germline V gene lookup returns CDR1 SQVTM and CDR2 ANQGSEA. V was clipped by 6 bases and J by 0 bases; unmatched bases: 4.

The rearrangement joins TRBV7-2 to TRBJ2-2; D call uncertain. Trimming pared 5 bases from V and 7 bases from J, leaving 20 bases between. The germline V gene encodes CDR1 SGHTA and CDR2 FQGNSA. The CDR3 contains 16 residues. CDR3 sequence (DNA): TGTGCCAGCAGCCGTCGGCCCCTACCAGCGAGCGGGGAGCTGTTTTTT. Its translation is CASSRRPLPASGELFF.

This clonotype was found many times. This chain links TRBV27 with TRBJ2-1; D call uncertain. This CDR3 comprises 14 residues. Per germline, CDR1 MNHEY and CDR2 SMNVEV (reference sequence). V was cut by 5 bases and J by 9 bases, with 17 bases left in between. CDR3 nucleotides: TGTGCCAGCAGTCTTCAAATTCTAGATACTGAGCAGTTCTTC. Translated: CASSLQILDTEQFF.

Only a few counts were recorded for this clonotype. The J gene is TRBJ2-7, the V gene TRBV20-1; D gene uncertain. The CDR3 covers 14 residues. Germline loops: CDR1 DFQATT, CDR2 SNEGSKA (reference sequence). V was clipped by 6 bases and J by 2 bases, with 17 bases between them. CDR3 coding DNA: TGCAGTGCCCTTGGATTTAGCAAGACCTACGAGCAGTACTTC. Translated, it gives CSALGFSKTYEQYF.

This clonotype was seen a few times. The chain recombines TRBV24-1 with TRBJ2-1, with D possibly matching TRBD2 (6 bases). This CDR3 has 11 amino acids. The ends were cut back, 7 bases at V and 9 bases at J, with 9 bases in the middle. Germline V lookup: CDR1 KGHDR, CDR2 SFDVKD. The CDR3 spells CATSWGGEQFF. CDR3 nucleotide sequence: TGTGCCACCAGCTGGGGAGGTGAGCAGTTCTTC.

This clonotype showed up many times. The chain has TRBV29-1 and TRBJ2-1, with 8 bases lining up with TRBD2. The germline gives CDR1 SQVTM, CDR2 ANQGSEA. The trim removed 6 bases at V and 2 bases at J, leaving 12 bases unmatched. The CDR3 loop spans 16 amino acids. CDR3 loop: CSVTRWAGGPYNEQFF. The CDR3 DNA reads as TGCAGCGTGACCCGGTGGGCGGGAGGCCCCTACAATGAGCAGTTCTTC.

The chain carries TRBV7-9 and TRBJ2-2; 7 bases map to TRBD1. CDR3 size: 15 residues. Germline loops: CDR1 SEHNR, CDR2 FQNEAQ (reference sequence). With V trimmed by 3 bases and J by 3 bases, 4 bases remained unmatched. CDR3 in DNA: TGTGCCAGCAGCTTCCGGGACAGTCACACCGGGGAGCTGTTTTTT. This codes for CASSFRDSHTGELFF.

This clonotype was seen only a few times. This sequence joins TRBV12-3 or TRBV12-4 and TRBJ2-1; D remains ambiguous. This CDR3 has 13 amino acids. Trimming took 3 bases from V and 3 from J, leaving 6 bases between them. CDR3 loop: CASSFDLYNEQFF. CDR3 coding DNA: TGTGCCAGCAGTTTCGACCTCTACAATGAGCAGTTCTTC.

This clonotype was counted only a few times. V gene TRBV3-1 combines with J gene TRBJ2-7; 12 nucleotides agree with TRBD2. Trimming at V came to 8 bases and at J to 2 bases, leaving 4 bases not matched to a gene. The CDR3 sequence is 14 residues long. Germline V CDR1 and CDR2: LGHDT, YNNKEL (reference sequence). CDR3 nucleotides: TGTGCCAGCCACCCTAGCGGGAGGGCCTACGAGCAGTACTTC. Translating it yields CASHPSGRAYEQYF.

This clonotype was counted a few times. The V gene is TRBV5-1, the J gene TRBJ2-1; D is unclear. Germline V gene sequence: CDR1 SGHRS, CDR2 YFSETQ. V was shortened by 0 bases and J by 10 bases, with 8 bases between the two germline ends. The CDR3 totals 12 residues. The DNA of the CDR3 is TGCGCCAGCAGCTTGGGTGTCACCGAGCAGTTCTTC. This gives the protein CASSLGVTEQFF.

There are a few counts of this clonotype. The chain links TRBV14 to TRBJ2-7; 9 bases are a match to TRBD2. Germline V lookup: CDR1 SGHDN, CDR2 FVKESK. CDR3 size: 19 residues. V lost 1 base and J lost 3; bases outside the gene matches: 16. The CDR3 region has the DNA TGTGCCAGCAGCCAAGTTTTGGCGGGAGGGGGACAGACCGTCTACGAGCAGTACTTC. Translation gives CASSQVLAGGGQTVYEQYF.

This chain connects TRBV11-2 to TRBJ2-3; D unresolved. Germline values: CDR1 SGHAT, CDR2 FQNNGV. Trimming cost V 8 bases and J 6 bases, with 6 bases left between them. CDR3 size: 10 residues. As DNA, the CDR3 is TGTGCCAGCTTAGGGGATACGCAGTATTTT. Its translation: CASLGDTQYF.

This clonotype has a count of ten or more. The V gene is TRBV28, the J gene TRBJ2-7, with TRBD2 matching over 13 bases. The trim removed 5 bases at V and 0 bases at J, leaving 4 bases unmatched. From germline, CDR1 is MDHEN and CDR2 SYDVKM. This CDR3 is 16 amino acids long. The DNA of the CDR3 is TGTGCCAGCAGTGGGACTAGCGGGATAAGCTCCTACGAGCAGTACTTC. It yields the protein CASSGTSGISSYEQYF.

The table lists this clonotype with a few counts. The chain is built from TRBV27 and TRBJ2-1; tentatively, D is TRBD2 (6 bases). Trimming removed 3 bases at V and 9 bases at J, with 12 bases between. The CDR3 spans 13 residues. The germline gives CDR1 MNHEY, CDR2 SMNVEV (reference sequence). The CDR3 reads CASSLQRGLEQFF. The CDR3 nucleotides read TGTGCCAGCAGTTTGCAAAGGGGACTTGAGCAGTTCTTC.

This clonotype was counted only a few times. The chain carries TRBV20-1 and TRBJ2-5; tentative D call: TRBD1 (6 bases). The CDR3 sequence is 16 residues long. Between the trimmed V and J ends, which lost 4 bases and 1 base, there was a span of 19 bases. The germline gives CDR1 DFQATT, CDR2 SNEGSKA (reference sequence). This CDR3 is CSAIRLSGHLQETQYF. The CDR3 DNA reads as TGCAGTGCTATAAGATTGTCGGGACACCTCCAAGAGACCCAGTACTTC.

This clonotype has only a few counts. V and J are TRBV29-1 and TRBJ2-3; TRBD2 might be the D (6 bases). The CDR3 has 13 residues. From germline, CDR1 is SQVTM and CDR2 ANQGSEA. V lost 4 bases, J lost 2 bases, and 10 bases lay in between. The CDR3 region is CSVGGRTTDTQYF. In DNA form, the CDR3 reads TGCAGCGTTGGAGGGAGGACCACAGATACGCAGTATTTT.